This TCR beta chain was captured in a study of T cells in Graves' hyperthyroidism and ophthalmopathy. Those patients with uncontrolled infection, other autoimmune disease, pregnancy or lactation were excluded. RNA transcripts were the template for amplifying TCR beta CDR3 regions. TCR CDR3 regions were first amplified by RT-PCR with HTBI primers. Each CDR3 protein gets one entry after TCRdb re-called the multiplex PCR reads with MiXCR. The sample yields 650,000 to 850,000 distinct CDR3 sequences, 15% to 20% seen once. J was trimmed by 2 bases and V by 3 bases; bases with no gene match: 3. The germline CDR1 and CDR2 sequences are SGHTA and FQGNSA. This CDR3 has 15 residues. Ten or more counts support this clonotype. Its antigen is unknown. General study points: Blood also contained most expanded thyroid clonotypes above 0.001. In validation, the model predicted ophthalmopathy. These predictions came a median approximately six months before onset.

Sequencing input: blood. The chain couples TRBV7-2 to TRBJ1-5; 8 bases map to TRBD1. The TCR was taken from a woman in her 50s with Graves' hyperthyroidism that later progressed to Graves' ophthalmopathy. The CDR3 DNA reads TGTGCCAGCAGCTTTGAGACAGGGGGCAATCAGCCCCAGCATTTT. This sequence encodes CASSFETGGNQPQHF.